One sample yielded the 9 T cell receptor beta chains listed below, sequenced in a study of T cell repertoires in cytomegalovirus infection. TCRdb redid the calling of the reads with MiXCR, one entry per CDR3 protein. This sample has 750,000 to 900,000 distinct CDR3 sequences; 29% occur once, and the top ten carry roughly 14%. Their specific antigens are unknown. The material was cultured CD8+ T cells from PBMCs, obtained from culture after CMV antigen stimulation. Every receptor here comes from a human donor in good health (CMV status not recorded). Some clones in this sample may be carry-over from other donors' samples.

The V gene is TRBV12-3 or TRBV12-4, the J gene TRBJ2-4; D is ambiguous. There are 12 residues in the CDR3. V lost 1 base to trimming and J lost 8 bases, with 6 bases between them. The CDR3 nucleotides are TGTGCCAGCAGTTTAGAATGGGACATTCAGTACTTC. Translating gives CASSLEWDIQYF.

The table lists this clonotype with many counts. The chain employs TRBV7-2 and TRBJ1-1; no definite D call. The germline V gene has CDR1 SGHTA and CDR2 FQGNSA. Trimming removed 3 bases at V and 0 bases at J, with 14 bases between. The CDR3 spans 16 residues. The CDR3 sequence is CASSFAYERLNTEAFF. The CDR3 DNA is TGTGCCAGCAGCTTCGCCTACGAGAGACTGAACACTGAAGCTTTCTTT.

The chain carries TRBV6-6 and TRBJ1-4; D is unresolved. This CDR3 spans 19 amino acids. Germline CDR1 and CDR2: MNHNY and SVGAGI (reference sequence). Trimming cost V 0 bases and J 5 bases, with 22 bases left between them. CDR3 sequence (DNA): TGTGCCAGCAGTTACTCCCGAATCGGGGTTCGTGGTTGGAATGAAAAACTGTTTTTT. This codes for CASSYSRIGVRGWNEKLFF.

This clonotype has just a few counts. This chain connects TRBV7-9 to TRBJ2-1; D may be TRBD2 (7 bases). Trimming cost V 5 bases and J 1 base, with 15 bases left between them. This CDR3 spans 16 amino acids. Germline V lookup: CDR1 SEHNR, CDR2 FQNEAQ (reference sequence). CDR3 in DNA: TGTGCCAGCAGCCCCACTGGGGGGGCTTCCTACAATGAGCAGTTCTTC. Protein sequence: CASSPTGGASYNEQFF.

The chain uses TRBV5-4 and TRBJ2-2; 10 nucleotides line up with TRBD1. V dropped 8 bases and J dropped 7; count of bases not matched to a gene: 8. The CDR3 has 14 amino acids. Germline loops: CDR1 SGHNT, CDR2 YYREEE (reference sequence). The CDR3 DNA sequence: TGTGCCAGTTCGACAGGGGGCGCGGGCGGGGAGCTGTTTTTT. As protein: CASSTGGAGGELFF.

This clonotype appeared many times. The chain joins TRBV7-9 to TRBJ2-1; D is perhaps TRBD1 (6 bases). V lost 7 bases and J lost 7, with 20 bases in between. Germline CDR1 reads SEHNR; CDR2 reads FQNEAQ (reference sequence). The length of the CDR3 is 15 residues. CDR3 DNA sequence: TGTGCCAGCAACAACCGGGACAAGTCCCGGAATGAGCAGTTCTTC. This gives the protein CASNNRDKSRNEQFF.

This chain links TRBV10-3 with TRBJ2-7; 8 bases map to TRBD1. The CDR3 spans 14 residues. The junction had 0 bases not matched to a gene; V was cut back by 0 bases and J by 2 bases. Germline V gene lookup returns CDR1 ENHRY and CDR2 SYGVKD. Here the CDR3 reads CAISESGQAYEQYV. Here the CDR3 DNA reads TGTGCCATCAGTGAGTCGGGACAGGCCTACGAGCAGTACGTC.

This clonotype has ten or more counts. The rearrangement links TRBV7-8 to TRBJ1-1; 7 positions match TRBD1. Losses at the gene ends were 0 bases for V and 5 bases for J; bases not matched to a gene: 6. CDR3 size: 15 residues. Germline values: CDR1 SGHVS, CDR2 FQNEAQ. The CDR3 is CASSLAWSRGTEAFF. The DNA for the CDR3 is TGTGCCAGCAGCTTAGCGTGGTCCAGGGGGACTGAAGCTTTCTTT.

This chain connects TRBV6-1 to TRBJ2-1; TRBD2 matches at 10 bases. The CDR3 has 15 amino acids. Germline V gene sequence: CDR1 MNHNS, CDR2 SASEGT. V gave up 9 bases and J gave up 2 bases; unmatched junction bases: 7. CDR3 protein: CASTKSGGAYNEQFF. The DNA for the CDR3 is TGTGCCAGTACAAAAAGCGGGGGGGCCTACAATGAGCAGTTCTTC.